The entry that follows covers one TCR beta chain sequence. What it binds is not known. From germline, CDR1 is MGHDK and CDR2 SYGVNS. The V and J ends lost 7 bases and 2 bases respectively, with 11 bases between them. The CDR3 has 14 amino acids. The planned depth of sequencing spanned 1 in 200,000 to 1 in 1 million T cells. The assay was immunoSEQ multiplex PCR, and TCRdb's table has in-frame clones only and misses some. The sample includes approximately 300,000 clones, just under 80% seen only once; the top ten take 5.5% to 8%. The sample is drawn from a study of cytotoxic CD8 clonotypes in ibrutinib-treated CLL. Study-wide context: The samples contained approximately 280,000 productive templates on average. They also contained an average of about 91,000 productive rearrangements.

Points from the study as a whole: For progressing versus sustained-remission patients, sampling times were not the same.

The gene calls are TRBV25-1 and TRBJ1-4; possible D gene TRBD1, 5 bases. The receptor was derived from a human donor with chronic lymphocytic leukemia. This specimen consisted of PBMCs, obtained before ibrutinib treatment. Here the CDR3 reads CASNSQGTNEKLFF. The CDR3 bases are TGTGCCAGCAATTCGCAGGGTACTAATGAAAAACTGTTTTTT.